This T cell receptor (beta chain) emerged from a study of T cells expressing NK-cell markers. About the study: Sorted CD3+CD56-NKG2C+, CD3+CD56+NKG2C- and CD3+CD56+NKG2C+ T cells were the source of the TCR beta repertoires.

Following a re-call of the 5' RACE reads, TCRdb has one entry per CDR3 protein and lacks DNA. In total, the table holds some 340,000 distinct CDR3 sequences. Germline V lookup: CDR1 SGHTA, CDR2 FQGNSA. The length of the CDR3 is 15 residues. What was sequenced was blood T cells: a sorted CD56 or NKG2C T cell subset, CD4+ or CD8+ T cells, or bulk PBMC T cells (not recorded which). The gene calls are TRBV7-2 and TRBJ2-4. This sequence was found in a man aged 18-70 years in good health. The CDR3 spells CASSLAAWAKNIQYF.